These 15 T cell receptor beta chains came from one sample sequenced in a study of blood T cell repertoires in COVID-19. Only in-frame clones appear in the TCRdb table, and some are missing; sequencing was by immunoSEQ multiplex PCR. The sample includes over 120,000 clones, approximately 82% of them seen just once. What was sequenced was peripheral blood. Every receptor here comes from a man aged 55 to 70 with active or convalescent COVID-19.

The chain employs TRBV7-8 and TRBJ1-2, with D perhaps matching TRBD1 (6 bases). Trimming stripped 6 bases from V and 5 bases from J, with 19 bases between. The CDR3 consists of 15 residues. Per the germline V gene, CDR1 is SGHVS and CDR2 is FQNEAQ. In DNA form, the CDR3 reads TGTGCCAGCAGTTCAAGGACAGATGAAAAATATGGCTACACCTTC. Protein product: CASSSRTDEKYGYTF.

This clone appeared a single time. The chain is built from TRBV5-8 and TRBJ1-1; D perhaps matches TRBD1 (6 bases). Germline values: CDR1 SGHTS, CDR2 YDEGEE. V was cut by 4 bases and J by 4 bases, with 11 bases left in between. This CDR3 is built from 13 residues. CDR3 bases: TGTGCCAGCAGCAAACAGGGTGTCACTGAAGCTTTCTTT. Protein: CASSKQGVTEAFF.

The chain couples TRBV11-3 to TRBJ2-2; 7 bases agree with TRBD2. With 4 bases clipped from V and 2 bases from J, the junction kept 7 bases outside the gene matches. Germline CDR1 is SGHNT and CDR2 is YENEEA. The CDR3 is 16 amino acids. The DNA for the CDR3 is TGTGCCAGCAGCTCGAAGGCGGGAGTAAACACCGGGGAGCTGTTTTTT. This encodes CASSSKAGVNTGELFF.

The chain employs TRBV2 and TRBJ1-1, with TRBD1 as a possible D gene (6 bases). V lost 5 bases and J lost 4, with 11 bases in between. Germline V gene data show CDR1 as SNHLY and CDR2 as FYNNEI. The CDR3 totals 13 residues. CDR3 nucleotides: TGTGCCAGCAGTAATCAGGGGTTCACTGAAGCTTTCTTT. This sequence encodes CASSNQGFTEAFF.

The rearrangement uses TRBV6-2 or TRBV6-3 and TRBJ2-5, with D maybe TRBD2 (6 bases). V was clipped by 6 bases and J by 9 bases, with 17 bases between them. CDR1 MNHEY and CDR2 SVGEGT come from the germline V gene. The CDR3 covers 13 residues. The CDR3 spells CASSRAGGVAQYF. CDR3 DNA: TGTGCCAGCAGCAGAGCGGGCGGGGTGGCCCAGTACTTC.

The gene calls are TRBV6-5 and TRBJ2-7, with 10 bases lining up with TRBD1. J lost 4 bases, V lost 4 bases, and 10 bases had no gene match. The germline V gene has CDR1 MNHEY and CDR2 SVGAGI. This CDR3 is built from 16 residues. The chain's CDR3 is CASSWGTGEAVYEQYF. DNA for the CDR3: TGTGCCAGCAGTTGGGGGACAGGGGAAGCGGTTTACGAGCAGTACTTC.

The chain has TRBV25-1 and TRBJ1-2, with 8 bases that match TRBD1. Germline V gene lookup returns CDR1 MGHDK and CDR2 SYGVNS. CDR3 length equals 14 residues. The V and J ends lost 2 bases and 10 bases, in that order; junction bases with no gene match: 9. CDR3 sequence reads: CASSETDRALNYTF. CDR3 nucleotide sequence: TGTGCCAGCAGTGAAACGGACAGGGCCTTAAACTACACCTTC.

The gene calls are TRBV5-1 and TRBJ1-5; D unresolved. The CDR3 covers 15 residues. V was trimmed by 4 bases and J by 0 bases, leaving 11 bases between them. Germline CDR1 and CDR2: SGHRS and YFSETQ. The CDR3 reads CASSQTPDSNQPQHF. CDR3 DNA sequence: TGCGCCAGCAGCCAGACACCCGATAGCAATCAGCCCCAGCATTTT.

CDR3 residues: CASSLAVGTGWGEQYF. DNA of the CDR3: TGCGCCAGCAGCTTGGCCGTCGGGACAGGGTGGGGCGAGCAGTACTTC. The chain links TRBV5-1 to TRBJ2-7, with TRBD1 identical over 9 bases. Germline trimming cut 0 bases from V and 6 bases from J; bases unmatched to any gene: 10. This CDR3 is 16 amino acids long. The germline V gene encodes CDR1 SGHRS and CDR2 YFSETQ. Full variable domain (rest looked up from reference TRBV5-1 and TRBJ2-7): KAGVTQTPRYLIKTRGQQVTLSCSPISGHRSVSWYQQTPGQGLQFLFEYFSETQRNKGNFPGRFSGRQFSNSRSEMNVSTLELGDSALYLCASSLAVGTGWGEQYFGPGTRLTVT.

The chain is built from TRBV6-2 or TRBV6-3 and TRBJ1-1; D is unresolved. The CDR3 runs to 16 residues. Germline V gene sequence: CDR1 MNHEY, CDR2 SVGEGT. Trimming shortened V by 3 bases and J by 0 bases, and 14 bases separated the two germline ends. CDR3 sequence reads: CASSYQVQKMNTEAFF. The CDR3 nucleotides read TGTGCCAGCAGTTATCAAGTGCAGAAGATGAACACTGAAGCTTTCTTT.

The CDR3 protein is CASSLGTGQNEKLFF. The CDR3 coding sequence is TGTGCCAGCAGCCTAGGGACAGGCCAAAATGAAAAACTGTTTTTT. J is TRBJ1-4 and V is TRBV11-2; 8 bases fit TRBD1. The CDR3 runs 15 residues. From germline, CDR1 is SGHAT and CDR2 FQNNGV. V shed 5 bases and J 5 bases; nucleotides not matched to a gene: 7. The full variable domain, its missing parts supplied by reference TRBV11-2 and TRBJ1-4, is EAGVAQSPRYKIIEKRQSVAFWCNPISGHATLYWYQQILGQGPKLLIQFQNNGVVDDSQLPKDRFSAERLKGVDSTLKIQPAKLEDSAVYLCASSLGTGQNEKLFFGSGTQLSVL.

The CDR3, as DNA: TGTGCCATCAGTACCCAGAAGAACACTGAAGCTTTCTTT. The encoded protein is CAISTQKNTEAFF. V and J are TRBV10-3 and TRBJ1-1; no definite D call. V was trimmed by 5 bases and J by 1 base, leaving 8 bases between them. This CDR3 has 13 amino acids. Germline V gives CDR1 ENHRY, CDR2 SYGVKD.

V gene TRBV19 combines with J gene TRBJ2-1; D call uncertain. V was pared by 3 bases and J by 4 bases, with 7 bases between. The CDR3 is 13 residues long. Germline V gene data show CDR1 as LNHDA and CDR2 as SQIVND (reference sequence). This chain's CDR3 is CASSIQDYNEQFF. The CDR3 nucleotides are TGTGCCAGTAGTATCCAGGATTACAATGAGCAGTTCTTC.

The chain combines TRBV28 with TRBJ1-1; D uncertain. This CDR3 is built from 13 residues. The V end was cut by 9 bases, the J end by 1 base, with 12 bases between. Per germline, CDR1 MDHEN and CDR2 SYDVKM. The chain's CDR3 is CASVRWANTEAFF. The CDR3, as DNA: TGTGCCAGTGTTCGCTGGGCGAACACTGAAGCTTTCTTT. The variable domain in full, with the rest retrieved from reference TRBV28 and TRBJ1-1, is DVKVTQSSRYLVKRTGEKVFLECVQDMDHENMFWYRQDPGLGLRLIYFSYDVKMKEKGDIPEGYSVSREKKERFSLILESASTNQTSMYLCASVRWANTEAFFGQGTRLTVV.

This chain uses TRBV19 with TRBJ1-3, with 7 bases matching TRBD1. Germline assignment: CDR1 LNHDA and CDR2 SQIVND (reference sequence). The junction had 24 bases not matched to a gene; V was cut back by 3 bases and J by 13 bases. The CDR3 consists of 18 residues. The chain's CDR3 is CASSIPGQVLARLTPIYF. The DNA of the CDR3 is TGTGCCAGTAGTATTCCCGGACAGGTTCTCGCCCGTCTCACCCCAATATATTTT.